The present T cell receptor (beta chain) was sequenced within a study of T cell responses to AZD1222 COVID-19 vaccine. Findings and limits, study-wide: Increases in Spike-specific TCR breadth and depth were seen after two AZD1222 doses. Across the whole spike, CD4 TCRs peaked at regions 160-218 and 743-854. A mostly white British donor set with more females was recruited, and clonal diversity was possibly underestimated.

This CDR3 is 15 amino acids long. Per germline, CDR1 SGHRS and CDR2 YFSETQ. Trimming shortened V by 1 base and J by 4 bases, and 12 bases separated the two germline ends. Assay: immunoSEQ multiplex PCR; the TCRdb copy retains only in-frame clones and omits some. Of about 130,000 clones in the sample, 88% were seen once. Comments on this clone: Its specificity is unknown.

The genes are TRBV5-1 and TRBJ1-5; D may be TRBD1 (5 bases). Here the sequenced sample was peripheral blood, taken on day 0 of AZD1222 vaccination. The clonotype originates from an adult in good health. The CDR3 coding sequence is TGCGCCAGCAGCTTGTTTGACAGCTCAAATCAGCCCCAGCATTTT. This encodes CASSLFDSSNQPQHF.